Listed below are T cell receptor beta chains from one sample, sequenced in a study of immune evolution from preneoplasia to lung adenocarcinoma. The assay was immunoSEQ multiplex PCR, and TCRdb's table has in-frame clones only and misses some. This sample carries thousands of clones, around 76% of them seen once, and the ten largest clones take around 10%. Sequencing input: FFPE minimally invasive lung adenocarcinoma tissue. Receptor source: a person aged 60-80 years with lung adenocarcinoma. Each CDR3 is given with its conserved first and last residue. The D gene is left open where the match is weak. The size field is filled for only some rows; it gives once, few, many or a size class.

d_gene: TRBD1
v_gene: TRBV6-1
abundance: -
j_gene: TRBJ1-2
CDR3nt: TGTGCCAGCAGTGGGGCAGGGGGGTATGGCTACACCTTC
CDR3aa: CASSGAGGYGYTF

d_gene: TRBD1
v_gene: TRBV6-7
abundance: -
j_gene: TRBJ1-5
CDR3nt: TGTGCCAGCAGTTACAGGGACAGGGGCCGGGGGCAGCCCCAGCATTTT
CDR3aa: CASSYRDRGRGQPQHF

d_gene: -
v_gene: TRBV11-2
abundance: -
j_gene: TRBJ1-1
CDR3nt: TGTGCCAGCAGCTTAACCCAGACAGCCGACGCTGAAGCTTTCTTT
CDR3aa: CASSLTQTADAEAFF

d_gene: -
v_gene: TRBV28
abundance: -
j_gene: TRBJ1-2
CDR3nt: TGTGCCAGCAGTTTGAGAAGGGGCTACACCTTC
CDR3aa: CASSLRRGYTF

d_gene: TRBD2
v_gene: TRBV11-3
abundance: -
j_gene: TRBJ2-1
CDR3nt: TGTGCCAGCAGCTTAGATAGCGGGTTTGTCCTCTCCTACAATGAGCAGTTCTTC
CDR3aa: CASSLDSGFVLSYNEQFF

d_gene: -
v_gene: TRBV5-1
abundance: -
j_gene: TRBJ1-1
CDR3nt: TGCGCCAGCAGCTTAACCGGGGCTGAAGCTTTCTTT
CDR3aa: CASSLTGAEAFF

d_gene: -
v_gene: TRBV10-3
abundance: -
j_gene: TRBJ1-5
CDR3nt: TGTGCCACCTCGCTGGGGGATAGCAATCAGCCCCAGCATTTT
CDR3aa: CATSLGDSNQPQHF

d_gene: TRBD2
v_gene: TRBV9
abundance: -
j_gene: TRBJ2-2
CDR3nt: TGTGCCAGCAGCGCTGGACTAGCGGGGCAATACACCGGGGAGCTGTTTTTT
CDR3aa: CASSAGLAGQYTGELFF

d_gene: -
v_gene: TRBV7-8
abundance: -
j_gene: TRBJ2-6
CDR3nt: TGTGCCAGCAGCGTAGCATGGGGGGATGGGGCCAACGTCCTGACTTTC
CDR3aa: CASSVAWGDGANVLTF

d_gene: -
v_gene: TRBV4-2
abundance: -
j_gene: TRBJ1-1
CDR3nt: TGTGCCAGCAGCCAAGACAGGGCCGGAACTGAAGCTTTCTTT
CDR3aa: CASSQDRAGTEAFF

d_gene: -
v_gene: TRBV19
abundance: few
j_gene: TRBJ1-5
CDR3nt: TGTGCCAGTAGTAAACCCCCTGCCAGCGTGGATCAGCCCCAGCATTTT
CDR3aa: CASSKPPASVDQPQHF

d_gene: -
v_gene: TRBV19
abundance: -
j_gene: TRBJ2-7
CDR3nt: TGTGCCAGCGCGCCGACAGGCAGCTCCTACGAGCAGTACTTC
CDR3aa: CASAPTGSSYEQYF

d_gene: TRBD1
v_gene: TRBV27
abundance: -
j_gene: TRBJ1-2
CDR3nt: TGTGCCAGCAGGGACAGGTCTTCTCCCCTCAGGGAGGGCTACACCTTC
CDR3aa: CASRDRSSPLREGYTF

d_gene: TRBD1
v_gene: TRBV9
abundance: -
j_gene: TRBJ2-7
CDR3nt: TGTGCCAGCAGCGCAACGGTTACAGGGGCCTCCTACGAGCAGTACTTC
CDR3aa: CASSATVTGASYEQYF

d_gene: -
v_gene: TRBV6-1
abundance: -
j_gene: TRBJ1-6
CDR3nt: TGTGCCAGCAGTCCCCTCCGGATTAATAATTCACCCCTCCACTTT
CDR3aa: CASSPLRINNSPLHF

d_gene: -
v_gene: TRBV5-6
abundance: few
j_gene: TRBJ2-4
CDR3nt: TGTGCCAGCAGCTTGGGGGCAGCCAAAAACATTCAGTACTTC
CDR3aa: CASSLGAAKNIQYF

d_gene: -
v_gene: TRBV19
abundance: once
j_gene: TRBJ2-2
CDR3nt: TGTGCCAGTAGTATAGATCTGGAACAGGTTCACACCGGGGAGCTGTTTTTT
CDR3aa: CASSIDLEQVHTGELFF

d_gene: TRBD1
v_gene: TRBV4-1
abundance: once
j_gene: TRBJ2-7
CDR3nt: TGCGCCAGCAGCCAAGAGGCGCGACAGGGAACCTACGAGCAGTACTTC
CDR3aa: CASSQEARQGTYEQYF

d_gene: TRBD2
v_gene: TRBV5-8
abundance: few
j_gene: TRBJ2-4
CDR3nt: TGTGCCAGCAGCCCCCGGACTAGCGAAAACATTCAGTACTTC
CDR3aa: CASSPRTSENIQYF

d_gene: TRBD1
v_gene: TRBV19
abundance: -
j_gene: TRBJ2-7
CDR3nt: TGTGCCAGTACCCCGACAGGGGTTGGGGACTACGAGCAGTACTTC
CDR3aa: CASTPTGVGDYEQYF

d_gene: -
v_gene: TRBV27
abundance: -
j_gene: TRBJ1-1
CDR3nt: TGTGCCAGCCGAGCGACGGAGTTGAACACTGAAGCTTTCTTT
CDR3aa: CASRATELNTEAFF

d_gene: TRBD1
v_gene: TRBV7-2
abundance: -
j_gene: TRBJ1-1
CDR3nt: TGTGCCAGCAGCGGACAGGGGGTAACTGAAGCTTTCTTT
CDR3aa: CASSGQGVTEAFF

d_gene: TRBD1
v_gene: TRBV28
abundance: -
j_gene: TRBJ1-5
CDR3nt: TGTGCCAGCAGATTAGGAGGGACAGGGGGCCTGCCCCAGCATTTT
CDR3aa: CASRLGGTGGLPQHF

d_gene: -
v_gene: TRBV7-9
abundance: -
j_gene: TRBJ1-2
CDR3nt: TGTGCCAGCAGCTTAGAGGCAGGGAGAGGCTACACCTTC
CDR3aa: CASSLEAGRGYTF

d_gene: -
v_gene: TRBV6-6
abundance: few
j_gene: TRBJ2-3
CDR3nt: TGTGCCAGCAGTGATTCAGGGACCCCCACAGATACGCAGTATTTT
CDR3aa: CASSDSGTPTDTQYF

d_gene: TRBD2
v_gene: TRBV7-2
abundance: -
j_gene: TRBJ2-2
CDR3nt: TGTGCCAGCAGCACCGGACTAGCGGGCCTGACCGGGGAGCTGTTTTTT
CDR3aa: CASSTGLAGLTGELFF

d_gene: -
v_gene: TRBV6-1
abundance: -
j_gene: TRBJ1-5
CDR3nt: TGTGCCAGCACCTTGACAGAAGTTCAGCCCCAGCATTTT
CDR3aa: CASTLTEVQPQHF

d_gene: -
v_gene: TRBV30
abundance: -
j_gene: TRBJ1-1
CDR3nt: TGTGCCTGGAAACCACAGGGCCCGAACACTGAAGCTTTCTTT
CDR3aa: CAWKPQGPNTEAFF

d_gene: TRBD2
v_gene: TRBV6-5
abundance: once
j_gene: TRBJ2-1
CDR3nt: TGTGCCAGCAGCCGGAGCGGGGGGGTGTTTGAGCAGTTCTTC
CDR3aa: CASSRSGGVFEQFF